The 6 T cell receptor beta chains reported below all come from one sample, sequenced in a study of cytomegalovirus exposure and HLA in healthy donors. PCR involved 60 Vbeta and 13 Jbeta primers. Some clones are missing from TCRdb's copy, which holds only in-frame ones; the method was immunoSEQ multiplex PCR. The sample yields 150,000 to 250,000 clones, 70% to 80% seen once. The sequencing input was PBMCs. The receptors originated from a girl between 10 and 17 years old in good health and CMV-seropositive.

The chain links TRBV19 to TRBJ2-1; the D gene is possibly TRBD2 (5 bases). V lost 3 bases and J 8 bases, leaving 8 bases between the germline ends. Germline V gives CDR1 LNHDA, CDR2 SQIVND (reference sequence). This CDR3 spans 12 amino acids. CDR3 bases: TGTGCCAGTAGTATTTTCGGGGATGAGCAGTTCTTC. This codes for CASSIFGDEQFF.

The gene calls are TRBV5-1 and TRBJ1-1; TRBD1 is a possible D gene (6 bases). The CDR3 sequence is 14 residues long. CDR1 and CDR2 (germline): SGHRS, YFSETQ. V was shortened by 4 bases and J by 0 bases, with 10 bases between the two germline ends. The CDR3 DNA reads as TGCGCCAGCAGCAACCAGGGGATGAACACTGAAGCTTTCTTT. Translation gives CASSNQGMNTEAFF.

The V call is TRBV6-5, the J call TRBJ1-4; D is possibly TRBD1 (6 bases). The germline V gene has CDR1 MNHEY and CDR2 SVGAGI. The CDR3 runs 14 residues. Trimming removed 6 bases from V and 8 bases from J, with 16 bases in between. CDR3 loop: CASSRDRILEKLFF. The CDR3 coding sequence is TGTGCCAGCAGCCGCGACAGGATCCTCGAAAAACTGTTTTTT.

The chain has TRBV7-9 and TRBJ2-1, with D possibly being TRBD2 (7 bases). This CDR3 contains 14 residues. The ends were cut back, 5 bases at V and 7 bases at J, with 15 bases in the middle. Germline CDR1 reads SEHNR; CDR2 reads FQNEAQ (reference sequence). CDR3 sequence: CASSPGLGGNEQFF. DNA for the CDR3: TGTGCCAGCAGCCCTGGACTAGGGGGGAATGAGCAGTTCTTC.

The CDR3 DNA reads as TGTGCCAGCAGCTCATCTAGACAGCTGAACACTGAAGCTTTCTTT. This gives the protein CASSSSRQLNTEAFF. V usage is TRBV7-9 and J usage is TRBJ1-1; the D gene is possibly TRBD1 (5 bases). The CDR3 contains 15 residues. Germline V lookup: CDR1 SEHNR, CDR2 FQNEAQ (reference sequence). V lost 4 bases, J lost 0 bases, and 12 bases lay in between.

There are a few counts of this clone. DNA of the CDR3: TGTGCCAGCAGCCCAGACAGGGGGGTCGAGCAGTACTTC. Translating gives CASSPDRGVEQYF. The chain carries TRBV11-2 and TRBJ2-7; 9 bases are a match to TRBD1. Losses at the gene ends were 5 bases for V and 6 bases for J; bases not matched to a gene: 5. Germline CDR1 and CDR2: SGHAT and FQNNGV. The CDR3 runs 13 residues.